This section outlines one T cell receptor (beta chain) sequence together with its context. What it binds is not known. This record belongs to a study of cytotoxic CD8 clonotypes in ibrutinib-treated CLL. Study at large: A mean of around 250,000 productive templates and tens of thousands of productive rearrangements was obtained per sample.

The CDR3 is made up of 15 amino acids. V was pared by 6 bases and J by 3 bases, with 14 bases between. Germline CDR1 is SGHAT and CDR2 is FQNNGV. The protocol was immunoSEQ multiplex PCR, while the TCRdb copy is restricted to in-frame clones and leaves out a portion. This table has 45,000 to 50,000 clones, 53% appearing once. General study points: Having risen at ibrutinib response, clonality had fallen back toward baseline by progression. Baseline clonality exceeded age-matched healthy donors and tracked circulating CD8+ T-cell counts. The times at which samples were taken varied between sustained-remission and progressing patients.

The V and J genes are TRBV11-2 and TRBJ2-2, with D possibly TRBD1 on 5 matching bases. This receptor was obtained from a human donor with chronic lymphocytic leukemia. The specimen comprised PBMCs, sampled after 12 months of ibrutinib treatment. CDR3: CASSLAQGHTGELFF. DNA of the CDR3: TGTGCCAGCAGTCTGGCGCAGGGCCACACCGGGGAGCTGTTTTTT.